Shown below are 15 T cell receptor beta chains from a single sample sequenced in a study of T cell changes during pregnancy in multiple sclerosis. Here immunoSEQ multiplex PCR was the method, and the copy in TCRdb shows in-frame clones only, minus some. Among tens of thousands of clones listed, roughly 92% were seen once. The sequencing here drew on peripheral blood, taken in the second trimester of pregnancy. These receptors all stem from a female donor with multiple sclerosis, enrolled in a pregnancy study.

A few counts support this clone. The chain couples TRBV19 to TRBJ2-2; D is undetermined. V was clipped by 7 bases and J by 0 bases, with 6 bases between them. The germline gives CDR1 LNHDA, CDR2 SQIVND (reference sequence). This CDR3 spans 13 amino acids. The CDR3 spells CASIDSNTGELFF. The DNA of the CDR3 is TGTGCCAGTATCGACTCGAACACCGGGGAGCTGTTTTTT.

The V call is TRBV5-1, the J call TRBJ2-5, with unresolved D. Germline CDR1 is SGHRS and CDR2 is YFSETQ. The length of the CDR3 is 14 residues. V was shortened by 4 bases and J by 2 bases, with 12 bases between the two germline ends. In DNA, the CDR3 is TGCGCCAGCAGCCGTTCGGTCGGTCAAGAGACCCAGTACTTC. Its protein product is CASSRSVGQETQYF.

The chain carries TRBV7-8 and TRBJ2-7, with 9 bases that match TRBD2. Germline lookup yields CDR1 SGHVS and CDR2 FQNEAQ. The CDR3 totals 17 residues. With 2 bases clipped from V and 0 bases from J, the junction kept 8 bases outside the gene matches. DNA for the CDR3: TGTGCCAGCAGCTTAAGAGCTAGCGGGGCTAGCTCCTACGAGCAGTACTTC. Residues: CASSLRASGASSYEQYF.

J is TRBJ2-7 and V is TRBV18; possible D gene TRBD1, 6 bases. Between the trimmed V and J ends, which lost 2 bases and 0 bases, there was a span of 11 bases. This CDR3 is built from 15 residues. CDR1 is KGHSH, CDR2 LQKENI, per germline. The CDR3 nucleotides read TGTGCCAGCTCACCAAGGACAGTCAGCTCCTACGAGCAGTACTTC. It codes for CASSPRTVSSYEQYF.

This sequence joins TRBV28 and TRBJ2-2; no clear D gene. V shed 10 bases and J shed 7 bases, with 19 bases lying between them. Germline V gene data show CDR1 as MDHEN and CDR2 as SYDVKM. This CDR3 is 14 amino acids long. The CDR3 DNA reads TGTGCCACTCAGAAAACCCATTTGGTCGGGGAGCTGTTTTTT. It specifies CATQKTHLVGELFF.

This clone came up a few times. This rearrangement joins TRBV28 to TRBJ1-2; 8 nucleotides align to TRBD1. Germline V gene lookup returns CDR1 MDHEN and CDR2 SYDVKM. The CDR3 sequence is 15 residues long. With 6 bases clipped from V and 8 bases from J, the junction kept 14 bases outside the gene matches. The CDR3 DNA is TGTGCCAGCAGACCTCCTACAGGGGGATTGGGCGGCTACACCTTC. Encoded protein: CASRPPTGGLGGYTF.

CDR3 sequence: CASSELAGGTTSSYEQYF. The CDR3 coding sequence is TGTGCCAGCAGTGAACTAGCGGGGGGCACTACCTCCTCCTACGAGCAGTACTTC. The chain has TRBV2 and TRBJ2-7; 11 nucleotides agree with TRBD2. J lost 0 bases, V lost 2 bases, and 9 bases had no gene match. The CDR3 runs 18 residues. Germline V gives CDR1 SNHLY, CDR2 FYNNEI.

The CDR3, as DNA: TGCAGTGCTACCTCGGGGACACTGCGGTTCTTC. Its translation is CSATSGTLRFF. This sequence joins TRBV20-1 and TRBJ2-1, with D possibly being TRBD1 (6 bases). The CDR3 covers 11 residues. Trimming removed 4 bases at V and 15 bases at J, with 16 bases between. The germline V gene has CDR1 DFQATT and CDR2 SNEGSKA (reference sequence).

The V call is TRBV2, the J call TRBJ1-3; D is unclear. V shed 2 bases and J shed 0 bases, with 5 bases lying between them. The CDR3 length is 14 residues. The germline V gene has CDR1 SNHLY and CDR2 FYNNEI. The CDR3 DNA is TGTGCCAGCAGTGAACCCCACTCTGGAAACACCATATATTTT. This translates into CASSEPHSGNTIYF.

The chain uses TRBV5-4 and TRBJ2-1; D unclear. Germline loops: CDR1 SGHNT, CDR2 YYREEE (reference sequence). The CDR3 covers 13 residues. Trimming stripped 10 bases from V and 3 bases from J, with 14 bases between. The CDR3 DNA is TGTGCCGGCGGCAACTCGGGCTACAATGAGCAGTTCTTC. Amino acids: CAGGNSGYNEQFF.

The chain links TRBV30 to TRBJ1-1; D possibly corresponds to TRBD1 (6 bases). The germline V and J ends were trimmed by 2 bases and 1 base, with 11 bases remaining between them. Germline CDR1 reads GTSNPN; CDR2 reads SVGIG (reference sequence). The CDR3 has 14 amino acids. This chain's CDR3 is CAWSPDRKNTEAFF. The CDR3 DNA reads TGTGCCTGGAGTCCGGACAGAAAGAACACTGAAGCTTTCTTT.

This rearrangement joins TRBV4-1 to TRBJ1-6, with TRBD1 matching over 8 bases. The CDR3 loop spans 15 amino acids. Germline assignment: CDR1 MGHRA and CDR2 YSYEKL. Trimming took 3 bases from V and 8 from J; bases not matched to a gene: 6. The CDR3 spells CASSQPDRADSPLHF. The CDR3 DNA reads as TGCGCCAGCAGCCAGCCGGACAGGGCGGATTCACCCCTCCACTTT.

This sequence joins TRBV19 and TRBJ2-2; 7 bases match TRBD1. Germline CDR1 is LNHDA and CDR2 is SQIVND (reference sequence). The CDR3 contains 14 residues. V trimming: 6 bases; J trimming: 1 base; junction bases outside the gene matches: 2. This CDR3 reads CASRRQGNTGELFF. CDR3 in DNA: TGTGCCAGTAGGCGACAGGGGAACACCGGGGAGCTGTTTTTT.

Here the CDR3 DNA reads TGTGCCAGCAGCTCCGACAGGATCTATAGCAATCAGCCCCAGCATTTT. Amino acids: CASSSDRIYSNQPQHF. The rearrangement joins TRBV7-2 to TRBJ1-5; a weak D match, TRBD1 (6 bases). Germline CDR1 and CDR2: SGHTA and FQGNSA. The CDR3 has 16 amino acids. Trimming took 4 bases from V and 0 from J, leaving 13 bases between them.

V usage is TRBV28 and J usage is TRBJ2-5, with 7 bases aligning to TRBD2. The germline gives CDR1 MDHEN, CDR2 SYDVKM. This CDR3 region has 15 residues. V lost 3 bases, J lost 4 bases, and 8 bases stayed unmatched. The CDR3 reads CASSLRAGLGETQYF. The DNA of the CDR3 is TGTGCCAGCAGTTTGAGAGCGGGGCTCGGAGAGACCCAGTACTTC. Drawing the rest from reference TRBV28 and TRBJ2-5, the complete variable domain is DVKVTQSSRYLVKRTGEKVFLECVQDMDHENMFWYRQDPGLGLRLIYFSYDVKMKEKGDIPEGYSVSREKKERFSLILESASTNQTSMYLCASSLRAGLGETQYFGPGTRLLVL.